This T cell receptor beta chain was observed in a study of T cell changes during pregnancy in multiple sclerosis. Using immunoSEQ multiplex PCR, the repertoire was profiled, and TCRdb retains in-frame clones only, with some absent. The sample consists of 45,000 or so clones, about nine tenths of them appearing once. CDR1 and CDR2 (germline): SQVTM, ANQGSEA. The CDR3 is 12 amino acids. The ends were cut back, 6 bases at V and 7 bases at J, with 15 bases in the middle. Sequencing input: PBMCs (not recorded whether the cells were cultured). This receptor was taken from a female donor with multiple sclerosis, enrolled in a pregnancy study. The chain employs TRBV29-1 and TRBJ2-5, with a tentative D call TRBD2 (6 bases). As DNA, the CDR3 is TGCAGCGTCGTGGGGGAGGAGGGGACCCAGTACTTC. It encodes CSVVGEEGTQYF.